These T cell receptor beta chains were read from a single sample in a study of blood T cell repertoires in COVID-19. Assay: immunoSEQ multiplex PCR; the TCRdb copy retains only in-frame clones and omits some. The sample carries 26,000 or so clones, around 86% recorded once. The sample consisted of peripheral blood. The receptors shown here come from a human donor in a cohort sampled during active COVID-19. The donor label of this sample is uncertain. The CDR3 runs from the conserved cysteine through the conserved F or W. The order of the fields is clone size, V gene, J gene, D gene, CDR3 protein, CDR3 DNA. A D gene is named only where the DNA matches it firmly. Clone size is not always given. Where it is, it says once, few, many or a class for expanded clones.

NA	TRBV4-1	TRBJ2-2	NA	CASSQLTRNTGELFF	TGCGCCAGCAGCCAACTGACTAGGAACACCGGGGAGCTGTTTTTT
NA	TRBV5-1	TRBJ2-7	TRBD1	CASSSTGGPLNEQYF	TGCGCCAGCAGCTCTACAGGGGGACCTCTCAACGAGCAGTACTTC
NA	TRBV10-3	TRBJ1-6	NA	CAISDRGDRNSPLHF	TGTGCCATCAGTGACAGGGGAGACAGAAATTCACCCCTCCACTTT
NA	TRBV4-1	TRBJ2-5	NA	CASSQEHLQETQYF	TGCGCCAGCAGCCAAGAACACCTCCAAGAGACCCAGTACTTC
NA	TRBV11-2	TRBJ2-7	NA	CASSLGRESGPYF	TGTGCCAGCAGCTTAGGTCGGGAGTCCGGCCCGTACTTC
NA	TRBV21-1	TRBJ2-2	NA	CASSKAQPGQGQAGELFF	TGTGCCAGCAGCAAAGCCCAACCGGGACAGGGACAAGCCGGGGAGCTGTTTTTT
NA	TRBV9	TRBJ2-7	TRBD2	CASSASSGGANEQYF	TGTGCCAGCAGCGCCTCTAGCGGGGGGGCAAATGAGCAGTACTTC
NA	TRBV9	TRBJ1-2	NA	CASSSRGGDGYTF	TGTGCCAGCAGCTCAAGGGGGGGAGATGGCTACACCTTC
NA	TRBV3-1/TRBV3-2	TRBJ2-1	TRBD2	CASSPSGGNEQFF	TGTGCCAGCAGCCCTAGCGGGGGGAATGAGCAGTTCTTC
NA	TRBV7-2	TRBJ2-3	TRBD2	CASSPSLVAGGLTDTQYF	TGTGCCAGCAGTCCCTCGCTGGTAGCGGGGGGACTCACAGATACGCAGTATTTT
NA	TRBV5-1	TRBJ1-6	TRBD1	CASSLRTGGDSYNSPLHF	TGCGCCAGCAGCTTGCGGACAGGGGGCGATTCTTATAATTCACCCCTCCACTTT
NA	TRBV28	TRBJ1-5	TRBD1	CASSSSGGLSNQPQHF	TGTGCCAGCAGTTCATCAGGGGGTTTGAGCAATCAGCCCCAGCATTTT
NA	TRBV6-1	TRBJ1-4	TRBD1	CASSEGQTTNEKLFF	TGTGCCAGCAGTGAGGGACAGACAACTAATGAAAAACTGTTTTTT
NA	TRBV5-1	TRBJ1-6	TRBD1	CASSLERQGANSPLHF	TGCGCCAGCAGCTTGGAGCGGCAGGGGGCTAATTCACCCCTCCACTTT
NA	TRBV20-1	TRBJ1-1	TRBD1	CSSDRGTEAFF	TGCAGTTCCGACAGGGGCACTGAAGCTTTCTTT
NA	TRBV19	TRBJ2-2	TRBD1	CASSPGTGALFF	TGTGCCAGTAGTCCGGGGACAGGGGCACTGTTTTTT
once	TRBV6-6	TRBJ2-1	NA	CASSKGGAYNEQFF	TGTGCCAGCAGTAAGGGGGGGGCCTACAATGAGCAGTTCTTC
NA	TRBV7-2	TRBJ2-3	TRBD2	CASSSAGTSGSDTQYF	TGTGCCAGCAGCTCCGCCGGGACTAGCGGGTCAGATACGCAGTATTTT
once	TRBV9	TRBJ2-2	NA	CASSVDSYTGELFF	TGTGCCAGCAGCGTGGACTCTTACACCGGGGAGCTGTTTTTT
NA	TRBV7-9	TRBJ2-1	TRBD1	CASSPPGTGDVSEQFF	TGTGCCAGCAGCCCCCCCGGGACAGGGGACGTGAGTGAGCAGTTCTTC
NA	TRBV6-5	TRBJ2-1	NA	CASSYQVSNEQFF	TGTGCCAGCAGTTACCAGGTTAGCAATGAGCAGTTCTTC
NA	TRBV27	TRBJ1-1	TRBD1	CASSFGQGSEAFF	TGTGCCAGCAGTTTCGGACAGGGCTCTGAAGCTTTCTTT
NA	TRBV6-5	TRBJ1-3	TRBD1	CASSRGRSGNTIYF	TGTGCCAGCAGTAGGGGGCGTTCTGGAAACACCATATATTTT
once	TRBV13	TRBJ2-1	TRBD1	CASSIDRASYNEQFF	TGTGCCAGCAGCATAGACAGGGCCTCCTACAATGAGCAGTTCTTC
NA	TRBV13	TRBJ2-3	NA	CASSLGTWGGSTDTQYF	TGTGCCAGCAGCTTAGGCACTTGGGGGGGCAGCACAGATACGCAGTATTTT
NA	TRBV9	TRBJ2-2	NA	CASSVDDFGELFF	TGTGCCAGCAGCGTAGACGACTTCGGGGAGCTGTTTTTT
NA	TRBV2	TRBJ2-7	TRBD2	CASRLLAGGHSYEQYF	TGTGCCAGCAGGTTGCTGGCGGGGGGGCATTCCTACGAGCAGTACTTC
NA	TRBV2	TRBJ1-2	NA	CASSVAESFYGYTF	TGTGCCAGCAGTGTGGCAGAAAGTTTCTATGGCTACACCTTC
NA	TRBV19	TRBJ1-2	TRBD1	CASSMGQPRANYGYTF	TGTGCCAGTAGTATGGGACAGCCGCGGGCTAACTATGGCTACACCTTC
NA	TRBV18	TRBJ1-2	TRBD1	CASSPSPGQGAGGYTF	TGTGCCAGCTCACCCTCCCCCGGACAGGGGGCGGGGGGCTACACCTTC
once	TRBV10-3	TRBJ1-5	NA	CAISDRYSNQPQHF	TGTGCCATCAGCGATAGATATAGCAATCAGCCCCAGCATTTT
NA	TRBV5-4	TRBJ2-7	NA	CASSLVARSEEQYF	TGTGCCAGCAGCTTGGTGGCTAGAAGTGAGGAGCAGTACTTC
NA	TRBV15	TRBJ2-5	NA	CATSREATTRETQYF	TGTGCCACCAGCAGAGAGGCGACTACTAGAGAGACCCAGTACTTC
NA	TRBV12-2	TRBJ2-2	NA	CASRLGGRDNTGELFF	TGTGCAAGTCGCTTAGGGGGCAGAGATAACACCGGGGAGCTGTTTTTT
NA	TRBV28	TRBJ2-7	NA	CASSLVRGTYEQYF	TGTGCCAGCAGTTTGGTAAGGGGCACCTACGAGCAGTACTTC
NA	TRBV28	TRBJ2-7	TRBD1	CASSLPRTGAYEQYF	TGTGCCAGCAGTTTACCCCGGACAGGTGCCTACGAGCAGTACTTC
NA	TRBV18	TRBJ2-6	TRBD1	CASSPTITGGGANVLTF	TGTGCCAGCTCACCAACGATTACAGGGGGTGGGGCCAACGTCCTGACTTTC
NA	TRBV21-1	TRBJ2-7	NA	CASSKESTGDIYEQYF	TGTGCCAGCAGCAAAGAGTCGACAGGGGACATCTACGAGCAGTACTTC
once	TRBV20-1	TRBJ1-1	NA	CSASPGKNTEAFF	TGCAGTGCTAGTCCAGGGAAAAACACTGAAGCTTTCTTT
NA	TRBV28	TRBJ1-1	NA	CASSPNQGLNTEAFF	TGTGCCAGCAGTCCAAATCAGGGCTTGAACACTGAAGCTTTCTTT
NA	TRBV13	TRBJ1-1	TRBD1	CASRPPGGRKAEAFF	TGTGCCAGCAGACCCCCAGGGGGAAGAAAGGCTGAAGCTTTCTTT
NA	TRBV10-3	TRBJ2-5	NA	CAISGGVKETQYF	TGTGCCATCAGTGGGGGGGTGAAAGAGACCCAGTACTTC
NA	TRBV27	TRBJ2-3	TRBD2	CASSWQGLAGTDTQYF	TGTGCCAGCAGTTGGCAGGGACTAGCGGGCACAGATACGCAGTATTTT
NA	TRBV4-1	TRBJ2-2	NA	CASSQGRVGAGELFF	TGCGCCAGCAGCCAGGGTCGGGTAGGAGCCGGGGAGCTGTTTTTT
NA	TRBV6-5	TRBJ1-1	NA	CASRSQGPTEAFF	TGTGCCAGCAGATCACAGGGACCCACTGAAGCTTTCTTT
NA	TRBV27	TRBJ1-2	NA	CASSLSGRGGYTF	TGTGCCAGCAGTTTATCGGGTCGCGGTGGCTACACCTTC
NA	TRBV19	TRBJ1-6	TRBD1	CASSTGTANNSPLHF	TGTGCCAGTAGTACAGGGACAGCCAATAATTCACCCCTCCACTTT
NA	TRBV3-1/TRBV3-2	TRBJ2-7	NA	CASSQERQTYEQYF	TGTGCCAGCAGCCAAGAGCGACAGACCTACGAGCAGTACTTC
NA	TRBV10-3	TRBJ1-1	NA	CAISESRSPLEAFF	TGTGCCATCAGTGAGTCGAGGTCACCACTTGAAGCTTTCTTT
NA	TRBV7-6	TRBJ1-5	NA	CASSLVPGDLVQPQHF	TGTGCCAGCAGCTTAGTGCCCGGGGATTTGGTTCAGCCCCAGCATTTT
NA	TRBV5-8	TRBJ1-2	NA	CASSLVLGGYGYTF	TGTGCCAGCAGCTTGGTTCTAGGGGGCTATGGCTACACCTTC
NA	TRBV27	TRBJ2-1	NA	CASKDTKHNEQFF	TGTGCCAGTAAGGACACCAAACACAATGAGCAGTTCTTC
few	TRBV7-3	TRBJ2-3	TRBD2	CASSPQGLAGGRGTDTQYF	TGTGCCAGCAGCCCGCAGGGACTAGCGGGGGGGCGGGGCACAGATACGCAGTATTTT
NA	TRBV5-1	TRBJ2-3	NA	CASSMEGAFTDTQYF	TGCGCCAGCAGTATGGAGGGAGCTTTCACAGATACGCAGTATTTT